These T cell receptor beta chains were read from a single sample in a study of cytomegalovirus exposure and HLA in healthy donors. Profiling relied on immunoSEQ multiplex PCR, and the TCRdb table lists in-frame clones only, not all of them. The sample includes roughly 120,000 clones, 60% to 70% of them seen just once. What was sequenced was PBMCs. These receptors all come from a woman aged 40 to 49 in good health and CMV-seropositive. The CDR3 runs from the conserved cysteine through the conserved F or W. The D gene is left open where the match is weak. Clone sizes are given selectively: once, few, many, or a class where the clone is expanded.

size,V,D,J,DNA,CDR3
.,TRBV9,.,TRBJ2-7,TGTGCCAGCAGCCCCTCGAAGCTGGCCCCGGGCTACGAGCAGTACTTC,CASSPSKLAPGYEQYF
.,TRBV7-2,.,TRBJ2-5,TGTGCCAGCAGCGTCGAGCGGAGGGAGACCCAGTACTTC,CASSVERRETQYF
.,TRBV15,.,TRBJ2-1,TGTGCCACCAGCAGAGTTCGGGGGAGAGAAAATGAGCAGTTCTTC,CATSRVRGRENEQFF
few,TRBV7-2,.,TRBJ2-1,TGTGCCAGCAGCTTGAGGGGGACTACTTTCTACAATGAGCAGTTCTTC,CASSLRGTTFYNEQFF
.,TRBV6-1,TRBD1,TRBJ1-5,TGTGCCAGCAAAGGACAGGGTAGCAATCAGCCCCAGCATTTT,CASKGQGSNQPQHF
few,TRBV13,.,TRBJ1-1,TGTGCCAGCACTCCTTCGATAGGGGGTGACACTGAAGCTTTCTTT,CASTPSIGGDTEAFF
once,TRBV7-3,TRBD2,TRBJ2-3,TGTGCCAGCAGCCACCCCCTTAGCGGGAGGGCTGATGATACGCAGTATTTT,CASSHPLSGRADDTQYF
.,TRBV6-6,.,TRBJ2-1,TGTGCCAGCAGTTATGTTTCAGAGCAGTTCTTC,CASSYVSEQFF
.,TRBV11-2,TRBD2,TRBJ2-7,TGTGCCAGCAGCTTAGATGTTTCGGGACTAGCAGGACGCTACGAGCAGTACTTC,CASSLDVSGLAGRYEQYF
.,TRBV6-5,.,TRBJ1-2,TGTGCCAGCAGTTTACAGAGCCTCTATGGCTACACCTTC,CASSLQSLYGYTF
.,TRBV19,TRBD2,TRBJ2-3,TGTGCCAGTAGTATGCCGAGCGCACTAGCGGGAGTCGCAGATACGCAGTATTTT,CASSMPSALAGVADTQYF
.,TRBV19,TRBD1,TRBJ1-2,TGTGCCAGTACCCTCGGGACAGGGATCCCTTATGTCGGCTACACCTTC,CASTLGTGIPYVGYTF
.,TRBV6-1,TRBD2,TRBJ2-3,TGTGCCAGCAGTTTACTAGCGGGAGGCACAGATACGCAGTATTTT,CASSLLAGGTDTQYF
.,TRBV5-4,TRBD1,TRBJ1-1,TGTGCCAGCAAGAACCGACAGGGGACCTCGAACACTGAAGCTTTCTTT,CASKNRQGTSNTEAFF
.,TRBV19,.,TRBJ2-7,TGTGCCAGTAGTATAACCCCGGACATCAGCTCCTACGAGCAGTACTTC,CASSITPDISSYEQYF
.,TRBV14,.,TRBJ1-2,TGTGCCAGCATGTATCGTTTAGTTCCGGGGGGCTACACCTTC,CASMYRLVPGGYTF
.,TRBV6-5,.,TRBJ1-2,TGTGCCAGCAGTTACCAGGGCGACTATGGCTACACCTTC,CASSYQGDYGYTF
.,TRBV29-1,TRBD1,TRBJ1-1,TGCAGCGTTGTGACAGGGGGCACTGAAGCTTTCTTT,CSVVTGGTEAFF
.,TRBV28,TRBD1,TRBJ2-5,TGTGCCAGCACCCCGGGACAGGGGCTCCTACAAGAGACCCAGTACTTC,CASTPGQGLLQETQYF
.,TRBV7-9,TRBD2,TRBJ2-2,TGTGCCAGCAGCTTGGCAGCGGGAGTATCTCAGGAGCTGTTTTTT,CASSLAAGVSQELFF
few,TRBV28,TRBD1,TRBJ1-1,TGTGCCAGCAGGAGAACAGGGGATCCGGCTTTCTTT,CASRRTGDPAFF
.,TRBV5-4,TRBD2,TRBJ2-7,TGTGCCAGCAGCTTGGGTGTCGGACTAGCGGAGTACGAGCAGTACTTC,CASSLGVGLAEYEQYF
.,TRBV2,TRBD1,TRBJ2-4,TGTGCCAGCAGTTCCGGGACAGGGACAGCCAAAAACATTCAGTACTTC,CASSSGTGTAKNIQYF
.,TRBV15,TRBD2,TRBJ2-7,TGTGCCACCAGCGATCCGGGACTATCAAGCTCCTACGAGCAGTACTTC,CATSDPGLSSSYEQYF
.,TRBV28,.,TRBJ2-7,TGTGCCAGCAGTCCGAACTACGAGCAGTACTTC,CASSPNYEQYF
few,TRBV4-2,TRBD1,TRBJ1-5,TGTGCCAGCAGCCAAGCAGGGGGTCGCAATCAGCCCCAGCATTTT,CASSQAGGRNQPQHF
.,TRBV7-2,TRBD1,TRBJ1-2,TGTGCCAGCAGCCCCTACGGACAGGGAGCTAACTATGGCTACACCTTC,CASSPYGQGANYGYTF
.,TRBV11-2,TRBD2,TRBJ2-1,TGTGCCAGCAGCCCGGGACTAGCGGGAGGTTGGCCCTACAATGAGCAGTTCTTC,CASSPGLAGGWPYNEQFF
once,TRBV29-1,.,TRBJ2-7,TGCAGCGTTGTGTCAGCCTACGAGCAGTACTTC,CSVVSAYEQYF
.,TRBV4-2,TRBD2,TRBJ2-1,TGTGCCAGCAGCCAACCCGGGACTAGCGGGGTTGAGCAGTTCTTC,CASSQPGTSGVEQFF
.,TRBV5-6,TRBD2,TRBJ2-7,TGTGCCAGCAGCTTGCTGGGACTAGCGGATTACGAGCAGTACTTC,CASSLLGLADYEQYF